Listed here are 10 T cell receptor beta chains from one sample, sequenced in a study of control samples from healthy donors and cancer patients. The repertoire was sequenced with immunoSEQ multiplex PCR; TCRdb's copy has only in-frame clones and lacks some. Of over 90,000 clones listed, around 92% are singletons. The sample was blood. These receptors were taken from a woman aged 18-29 years in good health.

The V call is TRBV7-8, the J call TRBJ1-5; no definite D call. CDR1 is SGHVS and CDR2 is FQNEAQ in the germline V gene. There are 12 residues in the CDR3. Deletions cut 5 bases from V and 8 bases from J, with 10 bases between. The CDR3 is CASSSSSKPQHF. The CDR3 DNA is TGTGCCAGCAGCAGCAGTTCGAAGCCCCAGCATTTT.

V is TRBV9 and J is TRBJ2-1; 9 bases fit TRBD2. V was pared by 3 bases and J by 6 bases, with 7 bases of the junction left unmatched. The CDR3 is 15 residues long. The germline CDR1 and CDR2 sequences are SGDLS and YYNGEE. The CDR3 loop reads CASSAIAGAFNEQFF. CDR3 nucleotides: TGTGCCAGCAGCGCAATAGCGGGAGCCTTCAATGAGCAGTTCTTC.

V usage is TRBV7-6 and J usage is TRBJ2-7; 9 nucleotides match TRBD1. With V trimmed by 4 bases and J by 5 bases, 9 bases remained unmatched. Germline CDR1 SGHVS, CDR2 FNYEAQ. The CDR3 sequence is 15 residues long. CDR3 in DNA: TGTGCCAGCAGCTCGTCCGGGACAGGGAGACACGAGCAGTACTTC. This translates into CASSSSGTGRHEQYF.

This chain links TRBV11-3 with TRBJ2-7, with 8 nucleotides matching TRBD2. With 0 bases clipped from V and 2 bases from J, the junction kept 15 bases outside the gene matches. This CDR3 region has 19 residues. Germline assignment: CDR1 SGHNT and CDR2 YENEEA. The CDR3 sequence: CASSLEIGVSGRLTYEQYF. The CDR3 DNA reads TGTGCCAGCAGCTTAGAGATTGGGGTAAGCGGGAGATTAACCTACGAGCAGTACTTC.

This clone was detected only once. The gene calls are TRBV7-9 and TRBJ1-1; weak D call: TRBD1 (5 bases). V was cut by 3 bases and J by 3 bases, with 11 bases left in between. The germline V gene has CDR1 SEHNR and CDR2 FQNEAQ (reference sequence). The CDR3 runs 14 residues. CDR3 in DNA: TGTGCCAGCAGCTTTCACGGGGGTCACACTGAAGCTTTCTTT. Its protein product is CASSFHGGHTEAFF. Supplemented by reference TRBV7-9 and TRBJ1-1, the full variable domain reads DTGVSQNPRHKITKRGQNVTFRCDPISEHNRLYWYRQTLGQGPEFLTYFQNEAQLEKSRLLSDRFSAERPKGSFSTLEIQRTEQGDSAMYLCASSFHGGHTEAFFGQGTRLTVV.

The chain recombines TRBV5-4 with TRBJ1-1; maybe TRBD1 (6 bases). The CDR3 loop spans 14 amino acids. The V end lost 5 bases, the J end lost 3 bases, and 14 bases lay between the germline ends. The germline gives CDR1 SGHNT, CDR2 YYREEE (reference sequence). CDR3 sequence (DNA): TGTGCCAGCAGAGCGAAGGGGGTCTACACTGAAGCTTTCTTT. Amino acid sequence: CASRAKGVYTEAFF.

In DNA, the CDR3 is TGTGCCAGTAGTATTTTAGACGGATATCACACCCCCTATGGCTACACCTTC. Translating gives CASSILDGYHTPYGYTF. The rearrangement uses TRBV19 and TRBJ1-2; D uncertain. The germline V and J ends were trimmed by 3 bases and 4 bases, with 21 bases remaining between them. Germline lookup yields CDR1 LNHDA and CDR2 SQIVND (reference sequence). The CDR3 totals 17 residues.

This chain links TRBV28 with TRBJ2-5; D tentatively reads TRBD1 or TRBD2 (6 bases each). CDR1 is MDHEN, CDR2 SYDVKM, per germline. The CDR3 length is 18 residues. Trimming left V 5 bases short and J 5 bases short, with 27 bases between. CDR3 amino acids: CASSLIYGGERFDETQYF. The CDR3 region has the DNA TGTGCCAGCAGTCTCATCTACGGGGGCGAGCGATTTGATGAGACCCAGTACTTC. Full variable domain (rest looked up from reference TRBV28 and TRBJ2-5): DVKVTQSSRYLVKRTGEKVFLECVQDMDHENMFWYRQDPGLGLRLIYFSYDVKMKEKGDIPEGYSVSREKKERFSLILESASTNQTSMYLCASSLIYGGERFDETQYFGPGTRLLVL.

This sequence joins TRBV10-1 and TRBJ1-4; TRBD1 is a possible D gene (5 bases). The CDR3 is made up of 15 amino acids. With 3 bases removed from V and 8 bases from J, the gap between germline ends came to 16 bases. The germline CDR1 and CDR2 sequences are WNHNN and SYGVQD (reference sequence). CDR3 nucleotide sequence: TGCGCCAGCAGTGATGTAAGGGGTGAAACGGAAAAACTGTTTTTT. Amino acids: CASSDVRGETEKLFF.

This clone is a singleton in its sample. V usage is TRBV5-1 and J usage is TRBJ2-2; 10 bases align to TRBD2. The CDR3 has 14 amino acids. With V trimmed by 5 bases and J by 4 bases, 2 bases remained unmatched. The germline V gene encodes CDR1 SGHRS and CDR2 YFSETQ. The CDR3 is CASSGLAVTGELFF. The DNA for the CDR3 is TGCGCCAGCAGTGGACTAGCGGTCACCGGGGAGCTGTTTTTT.